This T cell receptor (beta chain) originates from a study of T cells in Graves' hyperthyroidism and ophthalmopathy. Study findings and constraints: The model identified upcoming ophthalmopathy a median approximately 6.4 months ahead of onset. Peripheral blood also featured most of the thyroid clonotypes expanded above 0.001.

On this clonotype: The antigen is undetermined. One base away lies a much larger clone, so this may be a sequencing read error.

Amplification yielded TCR beta CDR3 regions, with RNA transcripts as the source. A set of HTBI primers served as the primers for a first-round RT-PCR of the TCR CDR3. TCRdb itself ran the multiplex PCR reads through MiXCR, one entry per CDR3 protein. The table records 650,000 to 800,000 distinct CDR3 sequences, 45% of them present only once. Germline V gene data show CDR1 as SEHNR and CDR2 as FQNEAQ (reference sequence). The CDR3 is 14 amino acids. Input material: peripheral blood or thyroid tissue (not recorded which). The chain carries TRBV7-9 and TRBJ2-7; 10 bases align to TRBD1. The origin of this receptor is an adult man with Graves' disease, either hyperthyroidism or ophthalmopathy (not recorded which). CDR3 in amino acids: CASSNRDRGYEQCF. The CDR3 nucleotides are TGCGCCAGCAGCAACCGGGACAGGGGCTACGAGCAGTGCTTC. The variable domain in full, with the rest retrieved from reference TRBV7-9 and TRBJ2-7, is DTGVSQNPRHKITKRGQNVTFRCDPISEHNRLYWYRQTLGQGPEFLTYFQNEAQLEKSRLLSDRFSAERPKGSFSTLEIQRTEQGDSAMYLCASSNRDRGYEQCFGPGTRLTVT.